This TCR beta chain stems from a study of blood T cells in healthy people across ages. Together with a sample-barcoded 5' primer, a J-beta primer mix was included in a second PCR lasting about 6 to 11 cycles. TCRdb recomputed calls from the 5' RACE reads with MiXCR, one row per CDR3 protein. The data contain about 1,800,000 distinct CDR3 sequences, 28% of them singletons. V gave up 7 bases and J gave up 2 bases, with 9 bases separating them. The CDR3 is made up of 13 amino acids. The germline V gene encodes CDR1 LNHDA and CDR2 SQIVND (reference sequence). This receptor was taken from a woman under 40 in good health. Sequenced sample: blood. V gene TRBV19 combines with J gene TRBJ1-5; D not resolved. CDR3 sequence: CASTPGRNQPQHF. DNA of the CDR3: TGTGCCAGTACCCCGGGCCGCAATCAGCCCCAGCATTTT.